This T cell receptor (beta chain) comes out of a study of blood T cell repertoires in COVID-19 (dated by TCRdb to about 2020). At the level of the whole study: Collaborator samples came from the United States, Italy and Spain and covered acute and convalescent phases of COVID-19. The prospective study material was composed of cDNA or gDNA derived from T cells, B-cell-depleted T cells, or PBMCs. The dataset comprised deeply sampled blood TCRbeta repertoires from subjects exposed to, actively infected with, or recovered from COVID-19. The repertoires were released in a freely available public database meant as a resource for research on the immune response to SARS-CoV-2. Samples came from the ongoing ImmuneRACE study (first 160 participants) plus 1,254 subjects from 6 global collaborators. Sample metadata almost always included a de-identified subject ID, COVID-19 status, age in years and sex. Where available, HLA class I and class II types were taken from metadata supplied by the sample provider and were not determined by assay-based typing. Here is what the overall study found, with its caveats: The amount of clinical and demographic metadata varied by source and participant and was provided uncurated.

V is pared back by 7 bases and J by 2 bases, with 17 bases lying between the germline termini. From the germline V gene (reference sequence), CDR1 is LNHDA and CDR2 is SQIVND. The CDR3 goes from the cysteine to the phenylalanine over 15 residues. The read is trimmed to its CDR3 DNA, 45 bases read in frame from base 1. Worth noting for this clone: Its antigen remains unidentified. Base qualities are missing; no much larger clone stands one base away.

Whole blood was collected in K2EDTA tubes by collaborating institutions according to the institutions' own protocols. For TCRbeta analysis, collaborators shipped samples in one of three forms: frozen whole blood, isolated PBMCs, or DNA extracted from either of those sample types. TCRbeta CDR3 regions were amplified from genomic DNA using the immunoSEQ Assay, a bias-controlled multiplex PCR. As for how the authors treated the data: Within the assay, amplification of reference gene primers was used to estimate how many nucleated cells each sample contained. Sequence reads were collapsed and filtered to measure the absolute abundance of every unique TCRbeta CDR3 rearrangement. Productive Simpson clonality was computed per sample as the square root of Simpson's diversity index over productive rearrangements. Not all clones reach the TCRdb copy of this immuneACCESS table, which keeps in-frame sequences only. Checked studies attribute under half of the gap to unresolved V genes and leave the rest unexplained. V, J and clone size reflect that table, while D and trimming were determined from the DNA. The sample includes approximately 200,000 clones, with 83% observed a single time. In total, the top ten clones hold approximately 7% of the sample.

The sample was peripheral blood. The chain was built from TRBV19 and TRBJ1-2; perhaps TRBD1 is the D gene, with 5 bases matching. The source is a woman aged 50 to 65 with acute or convalescent COVID-19. In nucleotides, the sequence is TGTGCCAGTATCCCAACAGGAAGGGCCAACTATGGCTACACCTTC. It is translated as CASIPTGRANYGYTF.